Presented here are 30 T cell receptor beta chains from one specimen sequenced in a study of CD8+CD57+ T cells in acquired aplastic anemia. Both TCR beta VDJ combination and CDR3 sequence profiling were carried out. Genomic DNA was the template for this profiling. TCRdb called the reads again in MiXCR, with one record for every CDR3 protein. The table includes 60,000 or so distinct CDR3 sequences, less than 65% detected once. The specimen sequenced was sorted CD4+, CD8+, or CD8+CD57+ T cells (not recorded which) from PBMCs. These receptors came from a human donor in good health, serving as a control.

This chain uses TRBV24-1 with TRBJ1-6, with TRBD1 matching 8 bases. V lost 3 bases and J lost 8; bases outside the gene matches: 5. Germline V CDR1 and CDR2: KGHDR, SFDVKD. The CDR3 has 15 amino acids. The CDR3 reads CATSDVDRVYSPLHF. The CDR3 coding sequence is TGTGCCACCAGTGATGTGGACAGGGTATATTCACCCCTCCACTTT.

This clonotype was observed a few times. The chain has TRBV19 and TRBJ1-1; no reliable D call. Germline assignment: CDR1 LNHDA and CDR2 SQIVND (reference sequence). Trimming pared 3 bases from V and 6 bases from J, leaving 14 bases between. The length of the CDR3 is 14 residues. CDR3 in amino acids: CASSIRSGSAEAFF. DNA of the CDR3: TGTGCCAGTAGTATTAGGAGCGGGAGTGCTGAAGCTTTCTTT.

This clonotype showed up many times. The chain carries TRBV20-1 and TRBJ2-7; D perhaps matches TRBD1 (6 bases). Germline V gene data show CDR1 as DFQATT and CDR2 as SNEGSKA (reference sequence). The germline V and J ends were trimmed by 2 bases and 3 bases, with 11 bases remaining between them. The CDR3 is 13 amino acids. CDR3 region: CSARNPRGYEQYF. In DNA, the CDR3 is TGCAGTGCTAGAAACCCCAGGGGCTACGAGCAGTACTTC.

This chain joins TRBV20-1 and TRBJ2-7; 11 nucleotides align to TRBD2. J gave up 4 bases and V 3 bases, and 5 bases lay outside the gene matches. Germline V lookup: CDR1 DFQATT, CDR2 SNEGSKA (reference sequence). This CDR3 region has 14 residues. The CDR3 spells CSASYTSGSYEQYF. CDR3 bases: TGCAGTGCTAGTTATACTAGCGGGAGTTACGAGCAGTACTTC.

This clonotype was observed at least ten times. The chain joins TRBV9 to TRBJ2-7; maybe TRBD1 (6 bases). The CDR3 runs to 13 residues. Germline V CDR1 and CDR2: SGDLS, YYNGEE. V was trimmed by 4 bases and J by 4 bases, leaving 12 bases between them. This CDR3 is CASSPSQGYEQYF. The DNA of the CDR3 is TGTGCCAGCAGCCCTTCCCAGGGGTACGAGCAGTACTTC.

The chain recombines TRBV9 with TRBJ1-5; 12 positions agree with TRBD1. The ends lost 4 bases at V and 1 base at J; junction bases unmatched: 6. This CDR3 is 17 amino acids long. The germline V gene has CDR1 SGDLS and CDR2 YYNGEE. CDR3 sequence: CASSLRDRGRSNQPQHF. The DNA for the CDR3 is TGTGCCAGCAGCTTGCGGGACAGGGGGCGCAGCAATCAGCCCCAGCATTTT.

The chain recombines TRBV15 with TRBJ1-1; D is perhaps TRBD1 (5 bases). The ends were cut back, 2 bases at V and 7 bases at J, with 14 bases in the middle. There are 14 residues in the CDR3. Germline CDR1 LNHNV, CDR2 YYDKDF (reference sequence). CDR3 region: CATSRNYGGVEAFF. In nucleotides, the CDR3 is TGTGCCACCAGCAGAAACTACGGGGGTGTTGAAGCTTTCTTT.

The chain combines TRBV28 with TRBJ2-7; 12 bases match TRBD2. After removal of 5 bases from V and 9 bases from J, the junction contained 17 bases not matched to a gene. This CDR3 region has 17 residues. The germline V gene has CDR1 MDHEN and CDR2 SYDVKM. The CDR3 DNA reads TGTGCCAGCAGTCGGACTAGCGGGAATTTCTTTGGTCTGGTGCAGTACTTC. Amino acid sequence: CASSRTSGNFFGLVQYF.

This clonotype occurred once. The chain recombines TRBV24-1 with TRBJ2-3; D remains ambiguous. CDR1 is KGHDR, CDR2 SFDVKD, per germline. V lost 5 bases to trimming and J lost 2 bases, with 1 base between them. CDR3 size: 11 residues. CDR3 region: CATSATDTQYF. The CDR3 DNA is TGTGCCACCAGTGCCACAGATACGCAGTATTTT.

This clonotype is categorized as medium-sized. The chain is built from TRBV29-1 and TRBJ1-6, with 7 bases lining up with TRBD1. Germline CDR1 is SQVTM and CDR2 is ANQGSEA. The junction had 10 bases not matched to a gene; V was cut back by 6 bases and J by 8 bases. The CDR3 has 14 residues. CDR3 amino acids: CSVRMTGSDSPLHF. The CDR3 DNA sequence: TGCAGCGTCCGTATGACAGGGAGCGATTCACCCCTCCACTTT.

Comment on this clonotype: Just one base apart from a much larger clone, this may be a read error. The CDR3 coding sequence is TGCGCCAGCGGCTTGGCGCAGGACTCTGGAAACACCATATATTTT. Its translation: CASGLAQDSGNTIYF. The chain joins TRBV5-1 to TRBJ1-3; D unclear. In germline, CDR1 is SGHRS, CDR2 YFSETQ. The length of the CDR3 is 15 residues.

The CDR3 here is CASSHGISTDTQYF. CDR3 bases: TGTGCCAGTAGTCACGGGATAAGCACAGATACGCAGTATTTT. The rearrangement joins TRBV19 to TRBJ2-3; possible D gene TRBD2, 5 bases. The germline V gene has CDR1 LNHDA and CDR2 SQIVND (reference sequence). Trimming stripped 5 bases from V and 0 bases from J, with 9 bases between. This CDR3 is built from 14 residues. The full variable domain, completed using reference TRBV19 and TRBJ2-3, is DGGITQSPKYLFRKEGQNVTLSCEQNLNHDAMYWYRQDPGQGLRLIYYSQIVNDFQKGDIAEGYSVSREKKESFPLTVTSAQKNPTAFYLCASSHGISTDTQYFGPGTRLTVL.

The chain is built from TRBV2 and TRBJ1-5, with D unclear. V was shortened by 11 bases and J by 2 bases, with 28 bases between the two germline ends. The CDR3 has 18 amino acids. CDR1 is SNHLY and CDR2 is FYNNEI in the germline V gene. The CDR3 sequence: CALSKESFSVRGNQPQHF. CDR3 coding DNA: TGTGCCTTGTCCAAAGAAAGCTTCAGTGTTCGCGGCAATCAGCCCCAGCATTTT.

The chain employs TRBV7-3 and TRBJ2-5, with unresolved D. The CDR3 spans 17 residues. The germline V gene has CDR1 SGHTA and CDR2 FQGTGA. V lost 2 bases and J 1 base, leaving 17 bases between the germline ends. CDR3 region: CASSLGSGNSGQETQYF. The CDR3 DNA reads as TGTGCCAGCAGCTTAGGCAGTGGGAACTCCGGCCAAGAGACCCAGTACTTC.

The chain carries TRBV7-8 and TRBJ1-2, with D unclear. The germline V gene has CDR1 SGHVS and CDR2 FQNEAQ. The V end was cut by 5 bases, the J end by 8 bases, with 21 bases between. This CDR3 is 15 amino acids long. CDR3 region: CASSPRREGLGGYTF. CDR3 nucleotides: TGTGCCAGCAGCCCCCGTCGGGAGGGTCTGGGCGGCTACACCTTC.

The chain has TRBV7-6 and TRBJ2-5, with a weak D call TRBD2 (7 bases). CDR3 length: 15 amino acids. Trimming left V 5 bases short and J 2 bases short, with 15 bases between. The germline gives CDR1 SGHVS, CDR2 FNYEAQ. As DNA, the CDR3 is TGTGCCAGCAGCCGGGGGGCTAGCGTGCAAGAGACCCAGTACTTC. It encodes CASSRGASVQETQYF.

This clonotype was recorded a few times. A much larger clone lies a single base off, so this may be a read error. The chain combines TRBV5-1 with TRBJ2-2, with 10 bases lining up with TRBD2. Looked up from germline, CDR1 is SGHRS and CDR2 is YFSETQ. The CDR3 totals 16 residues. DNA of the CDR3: TGCGCCGGCAGCTTGCAAAGCGGGAGGGCCGCCGGGGAGCTGTTTTTT. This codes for CAGSLQSGRAAGELFF.

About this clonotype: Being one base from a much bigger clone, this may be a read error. The chain's CDR3 is CASSPGQLSYGQYF. The DNA for the CDR3 is TGTGCCAGCAGTCCGGGACAGCTTTCCTACGGGCAGTACTTC. The chain joins TRBV6-1 to TRBJ2-7, with TRBD1 matching over 7 bases. The germline V gene encodes CDR1 MNHNS and CDR2 SASEGT. This CDR3 region has 14 residues.

The CDR3 here is CATAPGGTEAFF. The CDR3 DNA reads TGCGCCACCGCCCCGGGGGGCACTGAAGCTTTCTTT. The V and J genes are TRBV10-1 and TRBJ1-1, with D possibly being TRBD1 (5 bases). The V gene lost 10 bases and the J gene lost 4 bases, with 13 bases spanning the gap. This CDR3 region has 12 residues. CDR1 and CDR2 (germline): WNHNN, SYGVQD (reference sequence).

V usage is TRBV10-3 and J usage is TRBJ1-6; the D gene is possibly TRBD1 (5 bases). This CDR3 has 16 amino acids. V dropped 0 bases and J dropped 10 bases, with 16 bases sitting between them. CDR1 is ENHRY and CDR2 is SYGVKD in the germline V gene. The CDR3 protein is CAISESLTRRDSPLHF. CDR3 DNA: TGTGCCATCAGTGAGTCGTTGACCCGGAGGGACTCACCCCTCCACTTT.

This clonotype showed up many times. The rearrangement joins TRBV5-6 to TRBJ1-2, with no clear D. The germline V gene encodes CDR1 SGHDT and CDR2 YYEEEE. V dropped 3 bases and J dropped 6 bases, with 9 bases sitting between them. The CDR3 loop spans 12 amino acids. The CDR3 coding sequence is TGTGCCAGCAGCTCGCAGGCTGATGGCTACACCTTC. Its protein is CASSSQADGYTF.

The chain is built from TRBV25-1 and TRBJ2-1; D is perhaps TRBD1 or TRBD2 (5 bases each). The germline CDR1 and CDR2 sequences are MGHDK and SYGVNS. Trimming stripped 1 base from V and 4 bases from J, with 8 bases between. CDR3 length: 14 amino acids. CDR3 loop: CASSEWGNYNEQFF. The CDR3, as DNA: TGTGCCAGCAGTGAATGGGGGAATTACAATGAGCAGTTCTTC.

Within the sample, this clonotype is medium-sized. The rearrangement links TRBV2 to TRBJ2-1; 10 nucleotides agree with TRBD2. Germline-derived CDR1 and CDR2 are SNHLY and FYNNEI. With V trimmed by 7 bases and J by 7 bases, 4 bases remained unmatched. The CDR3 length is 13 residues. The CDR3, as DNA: TGTGCCAGCAAGCGGGAGGGCCTTAATGAGCAGTTCTTC. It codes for CASKREGLNEQFF.

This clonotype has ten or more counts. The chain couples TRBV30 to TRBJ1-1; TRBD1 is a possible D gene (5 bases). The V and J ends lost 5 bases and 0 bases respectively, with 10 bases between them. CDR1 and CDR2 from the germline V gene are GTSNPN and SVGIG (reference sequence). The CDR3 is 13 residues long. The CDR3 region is CAWGHLVNTEAFF. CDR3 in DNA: TGTGCCTGGGGACACCTTGTGAACACTGAAGCTTTCTTT.

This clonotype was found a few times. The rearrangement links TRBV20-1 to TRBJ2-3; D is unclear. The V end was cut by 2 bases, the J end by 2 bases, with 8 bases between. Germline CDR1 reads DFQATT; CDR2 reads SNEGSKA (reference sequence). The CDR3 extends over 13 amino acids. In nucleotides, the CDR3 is TGCAGTGCTAGACAGCCCAACACAGATACGCAGTATTTT. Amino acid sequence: CSARQPNTDTQYF.

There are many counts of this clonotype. The CDR3 here is CASSTGTGVQETQYF. In DNA, the CDR3 is TGTGCCAGCAGCACCGGGACAGGGGTCCAAGAGACCCAGTACTTC. This rearrangement joins TRBV11-2 to TRBJ2-5, with 10 bases fitting TRBD1. J was trimmed by 1 base and V by 5 bases; bases with no gene match: 4. The germline gives CDR1 SGHAT, CDR2 FQNNGV. The CDR3 extends over 15 amino acids.

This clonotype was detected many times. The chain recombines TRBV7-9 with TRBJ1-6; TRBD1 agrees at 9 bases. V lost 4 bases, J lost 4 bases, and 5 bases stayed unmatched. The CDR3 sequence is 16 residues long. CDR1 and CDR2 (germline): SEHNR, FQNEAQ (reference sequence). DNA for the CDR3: TGTGCCAGCAGCTCCTCCGGGACAGGGTATAATTCACCCCTCCACTTT. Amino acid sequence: CASSSSGTGYNSPLHF.

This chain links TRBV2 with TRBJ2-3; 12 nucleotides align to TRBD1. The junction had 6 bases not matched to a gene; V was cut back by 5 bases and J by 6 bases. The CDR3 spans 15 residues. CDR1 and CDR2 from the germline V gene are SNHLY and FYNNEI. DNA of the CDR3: TGTGCCAGCAGTCCGGGACAGGGGGCATTCGATACGCAGTATTTT. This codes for CASSPGQGAFDTQYF.

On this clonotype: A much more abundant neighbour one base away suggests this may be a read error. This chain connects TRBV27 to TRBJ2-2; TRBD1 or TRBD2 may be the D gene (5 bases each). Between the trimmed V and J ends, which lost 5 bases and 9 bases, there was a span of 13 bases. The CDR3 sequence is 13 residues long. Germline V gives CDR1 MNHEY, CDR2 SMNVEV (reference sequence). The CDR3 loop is CASSTGLPRELFF. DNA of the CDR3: TGTGCCAGCAGTACAGGACTGCCCAGGGAGCTGTTTTTT.

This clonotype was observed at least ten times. The CDR3 loop is CASSAGYYEQYF. In nucleotides, the CDR3 is TGTGCCAGCAGCGCGGGTTACTACGAGCAGTACTTC. The chain is built from TRBV6-2 or TRBV6-3 and TRBJ2-7, with D perhaps matching TRBD2 (5 bases). Between the trimmed V and J ends, which lost 6 bases and 3 bases, there was a span of 9 bases. The CDR3 extends over 12 amino acids. CDR1 and CDR2 from the germline V gene are MNHEY and SVGEGT.